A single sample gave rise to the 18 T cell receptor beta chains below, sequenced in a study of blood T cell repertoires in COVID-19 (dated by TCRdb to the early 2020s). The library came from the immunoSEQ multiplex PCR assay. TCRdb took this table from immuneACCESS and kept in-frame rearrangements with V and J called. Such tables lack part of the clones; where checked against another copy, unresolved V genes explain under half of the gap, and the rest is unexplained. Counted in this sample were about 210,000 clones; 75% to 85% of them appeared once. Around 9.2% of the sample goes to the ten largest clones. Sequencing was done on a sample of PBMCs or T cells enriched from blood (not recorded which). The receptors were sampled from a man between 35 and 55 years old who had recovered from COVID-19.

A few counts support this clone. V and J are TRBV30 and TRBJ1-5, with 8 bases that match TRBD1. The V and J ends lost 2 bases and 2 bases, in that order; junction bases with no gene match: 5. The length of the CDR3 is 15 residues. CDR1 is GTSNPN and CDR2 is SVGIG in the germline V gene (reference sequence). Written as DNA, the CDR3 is TGTGCCTGGAGTTTAGACAGGGGCGGCAATCAGCCCCAGCATTTT. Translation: CAWSLDRGGNQPQHF.

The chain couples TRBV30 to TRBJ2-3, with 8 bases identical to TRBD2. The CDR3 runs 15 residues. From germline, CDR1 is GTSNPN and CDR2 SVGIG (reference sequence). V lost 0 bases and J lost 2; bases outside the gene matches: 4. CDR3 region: CAWSVIAGITDTQYF. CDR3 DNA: TGTGCCTGGAGTGTTATAGCGGGGATCACAGATACGCAGTATTTT.

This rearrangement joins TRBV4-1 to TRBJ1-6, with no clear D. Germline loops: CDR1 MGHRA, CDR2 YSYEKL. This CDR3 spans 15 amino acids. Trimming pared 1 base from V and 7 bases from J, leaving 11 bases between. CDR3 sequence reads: CASSQAPRENSPLHF. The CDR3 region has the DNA TGCGCCAGCAGCCAAGCGCCACGGGAGAATTCACCCCTCCACTTT.

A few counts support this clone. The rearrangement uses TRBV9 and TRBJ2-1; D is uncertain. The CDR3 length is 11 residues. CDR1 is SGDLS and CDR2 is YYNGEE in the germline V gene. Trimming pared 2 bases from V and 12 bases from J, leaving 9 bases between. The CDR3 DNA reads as TGTGCCAGCAGCGTTGGAGACTTGCAGTTCTTC. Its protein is CASSVGDLQFF. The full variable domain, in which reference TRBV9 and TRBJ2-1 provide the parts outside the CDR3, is DSGVTQTPKHLITATGQRVTLRCSPRSGDLSVYWYQQSLDQGLQFLIQYYNGEERAKGNILERFSAQQFPDLHSELNLSSLELGDSALYFCASSVGDLQFFGPGTRLTVL.

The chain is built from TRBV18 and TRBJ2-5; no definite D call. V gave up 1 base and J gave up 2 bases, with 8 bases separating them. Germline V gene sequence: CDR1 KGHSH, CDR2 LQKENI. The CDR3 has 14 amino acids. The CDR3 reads CASSPLESQETQYF. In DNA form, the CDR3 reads TGTGCCAGCTCACCACTGGAGTCACAAGAGACCCAGTACTTC.

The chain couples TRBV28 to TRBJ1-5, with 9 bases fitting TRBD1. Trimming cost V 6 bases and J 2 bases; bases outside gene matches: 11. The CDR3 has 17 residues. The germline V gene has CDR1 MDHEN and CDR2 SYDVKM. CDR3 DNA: TGTGCCAGCAGAGCCCCAAGACAGGGGGTCGGCAATCAGCCCCAGCATTTT. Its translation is CASRAPRQGVGNQPQHF.

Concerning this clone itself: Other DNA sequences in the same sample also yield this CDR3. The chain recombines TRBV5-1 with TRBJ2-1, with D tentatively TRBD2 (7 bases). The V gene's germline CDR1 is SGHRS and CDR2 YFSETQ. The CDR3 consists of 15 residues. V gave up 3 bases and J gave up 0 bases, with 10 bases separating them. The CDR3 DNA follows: TGCGCCAGCAGCTGGGGGGGCGGCTCCTACAATGAGCAGTTCTTC. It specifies CASSWGGGSYNEQFF.

CDR3 protein: CASSPTENSPLHF. DNA of the CDR3: TGTGCCAGCAGTCCAACAGAGAATTCACCCCTCCACTTT. This rearrangement joins TRBV27 to TRBJ1-6; D is undetermined. Trimming shortened V by 5 bases and J by 7 bases, and 9 bases separated the two germline ends. The V gene's germline CDR1 is MNHEY and CDR2 SMNVEV (reference sequence). The CDR3 extends over 13 amino acids.

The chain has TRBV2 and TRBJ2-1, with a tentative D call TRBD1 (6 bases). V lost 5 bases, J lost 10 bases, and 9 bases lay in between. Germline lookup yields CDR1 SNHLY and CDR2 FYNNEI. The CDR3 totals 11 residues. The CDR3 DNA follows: TGTGCCAGCAGTTTTGACAGGGAGCAGTTCTTC. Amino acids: CASSFDREQFF. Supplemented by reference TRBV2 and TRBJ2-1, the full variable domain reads EPEVTQTPSHQVTQMGQEVILRCVPISNHLYFYWYRQILGQKVEFLVSFYNNEISEKSEIFDDQFSVERPDGSNFTLKIRSTKLEDSAMYFCASSFDREQFFGPGTRLTVL.

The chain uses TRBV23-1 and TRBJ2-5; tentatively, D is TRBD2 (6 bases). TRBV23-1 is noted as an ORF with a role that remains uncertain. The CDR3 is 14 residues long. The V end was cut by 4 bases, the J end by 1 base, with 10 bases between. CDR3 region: CASSRGEAQETQYF. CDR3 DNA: TGCGCCAGCAGTCGGGGGGAGGCCCAAGAGACCCAGTACTTC.

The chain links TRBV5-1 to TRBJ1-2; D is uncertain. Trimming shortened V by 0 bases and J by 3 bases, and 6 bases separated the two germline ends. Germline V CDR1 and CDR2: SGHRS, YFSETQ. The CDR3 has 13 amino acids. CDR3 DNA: TGCGCCAGCAGCTTGGACGGGGACTATGGCTACACCTTC. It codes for CASSLDGDYGYTF. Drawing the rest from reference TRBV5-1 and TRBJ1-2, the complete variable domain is KAGVTQTPRYLIKTRGQQVTLSCSPISGHRSVSWYQQTPGQGLQFLFEYFSETQRNKGNFPGRFSGRQFSNSRSEMNVSTLELGDSALYLCASSLDGDYGYTFGSGTRLTVV.

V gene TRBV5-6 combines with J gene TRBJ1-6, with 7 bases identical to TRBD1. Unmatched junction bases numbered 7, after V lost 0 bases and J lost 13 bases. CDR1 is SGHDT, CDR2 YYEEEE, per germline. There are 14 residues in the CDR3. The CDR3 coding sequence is TGTGCCAGCAGCTTGGGGAGGGGGCCGTTCCCCCTCCACTTT. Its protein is CASSLGRGPFPLHF.

CDR3 sequence (DNA): TGTGCCAGTCAAGCCGGGAACAGGGGCGGAGGTGCGGGAGATACGCAGTATTTT. It is translated as CASQAGNRGGGAGDTQYF. The gene calls are TRBV7-9 and TRBJ2-3; TRBD1 matches 7 bases. The CDR3 contains 18 residues. Germline V gene lookup returns CDR1 SEHNR and CDR2 FQNEAQ (reference sequence). After removal of 9 bases from V and 5 bases from J, the junction contained 23 bases not matched to a gene.

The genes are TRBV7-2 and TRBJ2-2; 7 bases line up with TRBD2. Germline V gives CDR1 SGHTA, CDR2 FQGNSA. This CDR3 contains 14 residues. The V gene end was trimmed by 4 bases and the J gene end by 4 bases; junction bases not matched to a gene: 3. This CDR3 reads CASSSRGVTGELFF. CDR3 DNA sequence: TGTGCCAGCAGCTCACGGGGGGTCACCGGGGAGCTGTTTTTT.

This CDR3 is CASSIGQGRDEQYF. The CDR3 nucleotides are TGTGCCAGCAGCATCGGACAGGGACGGGACGAGCAGTACTTC. The gene calls are TRBV11-3 and TRBJ2-7, with 8 bases identical to TRBD1. The CDR3 has 14 residues. The germline V gene has CDR1 SGHNT and CDR2 YENEEA. V lost 5 bases, J lost 5 bases, and 8 bases stayed unmatched. Drawing the rest from reference TRBV11-3 and TRBJ2-7, the complete variable domain is EAGVVQSPRYKIIEKKQPVAFWCNPISGHNTLYWYLQNLGQGPELLIRYENEEAVDDSQLPKDRFSAERLKGVDSTLKIQPAELGDSAVYLCASSIGQGRDEQYFGPGTRLTVT.

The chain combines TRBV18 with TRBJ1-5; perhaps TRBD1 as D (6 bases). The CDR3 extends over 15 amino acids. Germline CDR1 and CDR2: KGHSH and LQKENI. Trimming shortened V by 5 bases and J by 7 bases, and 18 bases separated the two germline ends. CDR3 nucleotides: TGTGCCAGCTCATTGAACCGGGGGGCAGGGCAGCCCCAGCATTTT. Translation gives CASSLNRGAGQPQHF.

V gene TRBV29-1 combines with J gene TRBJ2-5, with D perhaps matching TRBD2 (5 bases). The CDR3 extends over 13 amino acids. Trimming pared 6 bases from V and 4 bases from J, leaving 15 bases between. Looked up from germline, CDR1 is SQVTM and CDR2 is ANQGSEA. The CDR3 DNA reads TGCAGCGTATTGACCCCGGGGATAGAGACCCAGTACTTC. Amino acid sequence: CSVLTPGIETQYF.

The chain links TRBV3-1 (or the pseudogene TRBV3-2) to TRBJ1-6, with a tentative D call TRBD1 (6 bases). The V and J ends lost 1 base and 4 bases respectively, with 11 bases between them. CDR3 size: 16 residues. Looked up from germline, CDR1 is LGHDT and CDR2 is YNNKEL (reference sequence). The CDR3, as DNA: TGTGCCAGCAGCCAAGGACTACAGGGTTATAATTCACCCCTCCACTTT. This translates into CASSQGLQGYNSPLHF.